These T cell receptor beta chains were read from a single sample in a study of Graves' ophthalmopathy and Graves' hyperthyroidism. TCRdb called the multiplex PCR reads again in MiXCR, with one record for every CDR3 protein. The table lists around 1.1 million distinct CDR3 sequences, about two fifths of them singletons. The sequencing input was peripheral blood or thyroid tissue (not recorded which). Every receptor here comes from an adult man with Graves' hyperthyroidism. Both conserved end residues are part of each CDR3.

>TRBV20-1
CSAREQGNSPLHF
>TRBV10-1
CASSDATQETQYF
>TRBV7-7
CASRTDRGELFF
>TRBV14
CASSLRIGSAGELFF
>TRBV2
CASSDSRGVRNTEAFF
>TRBV7-6
CASSPLLAGGRTGELFF
>TRBV7-9
CASSFIKETQYF
>TRBV2
CASSEGGQGGYEQYF
>TRBV7-9
CASSSNGRAGWAQYF
>TRBV2
CASRDRTDGRNTIYF
>TRBV20-1
CSARPGGGRYEQYF
>TRBV12-3/TRBV12-4
CASSLAWTGVYEQYF
>TRBV10-2
CASTADSKIYEQYF
>TRBV29-1
CSVSEANYGYTF
>TRBV7-9
CASSLALLDAGELFF
>TRBV10-3
CAISADRAGNTIYF
>TRBV24-1
CATSDRPGTAGANVLTF
>TRBV20-1
CSATDRVDAGLFF
>TRBV20-1
CSARGLAGVGEQYF
>TRBV7-9
CASSTNREGQETQYF
>TRBV28
CATLQGTASYEQYF
>TRBV7-2
CASSSYLEVDYGYTF
>TRBV20-1
CSATRTDSPLHF
>TRBV30
CAWKYRAWEVSNQPQHF
>TRBV9
CASSVGGGDTGDTPDSPLHF
>TRBV29-1
CSVDRDYEQYF
>TRBV7-2
CASSPYLKMGSGNTIYF
>TRBV10-3
CAISWTGLYEQYF
>TRBV2
CASSYRLWERNTEAFF
>TRBV7-2
CASSARVSTSQPQHF
>TRBV19
CASSIMLPGANVLTF
>TRBV7-9
CASSLDGTQPQHF
>TRBV20-1
CSARGPGLAGVVGELFF
>TRBV12-5
CASGLTSGQGGETQYF
>TRBV6-2/TRBV6-3
CASSSAGYEQYF
>TRBV29-1
CSVPRGRVGGELFF
>TRBV10-3
CAITGSVGSGEQYF
>TRBV19
CASSSSRSVNTEAFF
>TRBV24-1
CATQGTLNQPQHF
>TRBV20-1
CSATWTGKSYEQYF
>TRBV6-6
CASSAGLAGATEQYF
>TRBV11-2
CASSYPPDVTGVLETQYF
>TRBV19
CASSKEEASNQPQHF
>TRBV20-1
CSARARLPQETQYF
>TRBV7-9
CASSRDRGAEKLFF
>TRBV12-3/TRBV12-4
CASSQASQSGNTIYF
>TRBV7-9
CASSRDILNYGYTF
>TRBV7-2
CASSLGLAGGGEQYF
>TRBV4-1
CASSQGAGRPYEQYF